Following are 4 T cell receptor beta chains from one sample sequenced in a study of blood T cell repertoires in COVID-19. The data were produced by immunoSEQ multiplex PCR, yet TCRdb's version contains in-frame clones alone and is incomplete. Of some 120,000 clones in the sample, roughly four fifths were seen once. The material sequenced was peripheral blood. These receptors all come from a human donor in a cohort sampled during active COVID-19.

The chain recombines TRBV2 with TRBJ1-6, with unresolved D. Looked up from germline, CDR1 is SNHLY and CDR2 is FYNNEI. V was trimmed by 0 bases and J by 8 bases, leaving 5 bases between them. The CDR3 has 13 residues. In nucleotides, the CDR3 is TGTGCCAGCAGTGAAGCTCGGGATTCACCCCTCCACTTT. It codes for CASSEARDSPLHF.

The chain employs TRBV2 and TRBJ2-7; TRBD1 aligns across 7 bases. V was pared by 1 base and J by 4 bases, with 4 bases of the junction left unmatched. The CDR3 totals 14 residues. Looked up from germline, CDR1 is SNHLY and CDR2 is FYNNEI. In nucleotides, the CDR3 is TGTGCCAGCAGTGAAGTCGGGACAGCTTACGAGCAGTACTTC. Its translation: CASSEVGTAYEQYF.

This chain connects TRBV5-1 to TRBJ1-3; 7 bases agree with TRBD1. Germline CDR1 is SGHRS and CDR2 is YFSETQ. This CDR3 has 18 residues. The V segment lost 0 bases and the J segment 2 bases; nucleotides outside the gene matches: 11. The CDR3 region is CASSLGPQGDITGNTIYF. CDR3 nucleotides: TGCGCCAGCAGCTTGGGCCCCCAGGGGGATATCACTGGAAACACCATATATTTT.

The chain couples TRBV10-2 to TRBJ2-1; TRBD2 aligns across 13 bases. Germline V CDR1 and CDR2: WSHSY, SAAADI. There are 14 residues in the CDR3. V trimming: 5 bases; J trimming: 8 bases; junction bases outside the gene matches: 3. This CDR3 is CASSRTSGGDEQFF. CDR3 nucleotides: TGCGCCAGCAGTAGGACTAGCGGGGGCGATGAGCAGTTCTTC.